These T cell receptor beta chains were read from a single sample in a study of CD4 T cells in relation to SARS-CoV-2 and coronaviruses. Here immunoSEQ multiplex PCR was the method, and the copy in TCRdb shows in-frame clones only, minus some. The table shows about 47,000 clones, with around 80% occurring only once. These receptors lack a known antigen. Material for sequencing was naive CD4+ T cells from PBMCs, cultured in vitro. The receptors were gathered from an adult with COVID-19. CDR3s include the opening cysteine and the closing phenylalanine or tryptophan. For some rows the clone size is stated as once, few or many, or as a class when expanded; others skip it.

TRBV14	TRBJ2-7	-	CASSQVQFSEQYF
TRBV28	TRBJ2-7	-	CASRTGTDIYEQYF
TRBV6-5	TRBJ2-7	few	CASRSYRGHPYEQYF
TRBV19	TRBJ1-4	once	CASIGRLGSNEKLFF
TRBV19	TRBJ2-2	-	CATRQAPGELFF
TRBV7-9	TRBJ1-1	few	CASTRMTGTEAFF
TRBV2	TRBJ2-1	-	CATKFDNEQFF
TRBV28	TRBJ1-2	once	CASSLDFVGNYGYTF
TRBV4-2	TRBJ2-7	-	CASSQGVQAYEQYF
TRBV4-3	TRBJ2-7	-	CASSQSRSSYEQYF
TRBV5-5	TRBJ1-2	-	CASSPNLYTDGTF
TRBV6-1	TRBJ1-1	-	CASSDDRSYTEAFF
TRBV27	TRBJ2-1	once	CASSFLGLAGDKSYNEQFF
TRBV7-3	TRBJ2-3	-	CASSTGLGPTDTQYF
TRBV5-4	TRBJ1-2	-	CASSPAPPNYGYTF
TRBV24-1	TRBJ1-1	-	CATSDSRNTEAFF
TRBV27	TRBJ1-5	-	CASSFSGRGRQPQHF
TRBV5-1	TRBJ1-1	-	CASSLETGGLTEAFF
TRBV30	TRBJ2-7	-	CAWTAQGIGYEQYF
TRBV28	TRBJ2-7	-	CASSFLLRRNEQYF
TRBV7-9	TRBJ2-2	few	CASSRQGRTGELFF
TRBV7-8	TRBJ2-5	-	CASSPYSSRETQYF
TRBV30	TRBJ2-1	-	CAWSVLAGPNNEQFF
TRBV19	TRBJ1-1	-	CASSIENTEAFF
TRBV28	TRBJ2-7	-	CASSSLSERERESYEQYF
TRBV6-5	TRBJ2-2	-	CASSRGHKNTGELFF